This T cell receptor (beta chain) was observed in a study of glioma-infiltrating T cells after dendritic cell vaccination. General study findings and limits: No direct clonality-survival link was found; a diverse polyclonal response may matter.

Time point specified: after dendritic cell vaccination, including at tumor progression/relapse. V dropped 3 bases and J dropped 2 bases, with 7 bases sitting between them. CDR3 length equals 13 residues. CDR1 and CDR2 (germline): MNHEY, SMNVEV (reference sequence). Concerning this clone: Antigen unknown.

The method was immunoSEQ multiplex PCR; TCRdb's version includes in-frame clones alone and lacks a portion of them. Of 45,000 to 60,000 clones listed, 70% to 85% were seen once; the top ten hold 15% to 17%. The receptor was isolated from a human donor with glioblastoma. The chain couples TRBV27 to TRBJ2-5; TRBD1 is a possible D gene (6 bases). Sequencing was performed on blood, taken after dendritic cell vaccination. In nucleotides, the CDR3 is TGTGCCAGCAGTTTCGGGACACAAGAGACCCAGTACTTC. Its protein is CASSFGTQETQYF.